This T cell receptor beta chain was documented in a study of human T cells and chemical hapten exposure. Across the whole study: Researchers reported sensitizing a roughly 2 cm by roughly 2 cm upper inner arm skin site with 2% DPC. Findings and limits, study-wide: Compared to controls, expanded TCRs made significantly more large clusters of similar CDR3s.

Each CDR3 protein is one row after TCRdb ran MiXCR on the RACE reads. The sample comprises 150,000 to 200,000 distinct CDR3 sequences, 24% of which are singletons, and under 2.5% rests with the top ten. The sample's time point: patch test 3, about 24 weeks after DPC sensitization. Treatment noted: therapeutic diphenylcyclopropenone sensitization with weekly scalp DPC. Note on this clonotype: Its antigen is undetermined.

This clonotype was sampled from a woman aged 35 to 49 with alopecia areata. Some clones in this sample may be carry-over from other donors' samples. The sample consisted of whole blood, taken in connection with sensitization to the hapten diphenylcyclopropenone (DPC).

This chain's CDR3 is CAISPGTAANYGYTF. The CDR3 bases are TGTGCCATCAGTCCCGGGACTGCCGCTAACTATGGCTACACCTTC. V usage is TRBV10-3 and J usage is TRBJ1-2; a possible D gene is TRBD1 (5 bases). The CDR3 covers 15 residues. V was cut by 5 bases and J by 0 bases, with 13 bases left in between. Germline CDR1 and CDR2: ENHRY and SYGVKD.